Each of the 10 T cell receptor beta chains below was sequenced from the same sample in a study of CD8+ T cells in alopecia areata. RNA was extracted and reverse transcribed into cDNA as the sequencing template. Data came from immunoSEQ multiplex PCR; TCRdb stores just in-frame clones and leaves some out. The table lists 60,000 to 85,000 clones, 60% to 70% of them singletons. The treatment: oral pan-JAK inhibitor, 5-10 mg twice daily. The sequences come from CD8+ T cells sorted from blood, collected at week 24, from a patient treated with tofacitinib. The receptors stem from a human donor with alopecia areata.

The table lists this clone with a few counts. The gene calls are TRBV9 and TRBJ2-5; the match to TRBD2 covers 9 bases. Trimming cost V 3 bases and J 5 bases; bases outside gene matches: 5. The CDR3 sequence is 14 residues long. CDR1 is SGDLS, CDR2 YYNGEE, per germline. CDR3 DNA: TGTGCCAGCAGCGCTAGCGGGGTAGAGGAGACCCAGTACTTC. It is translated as CASSASGVEETQYF. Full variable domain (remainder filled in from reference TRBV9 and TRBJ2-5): DSGVTQTPKHLITATGQRVTLRCSPRSGDLSVYWYQQSLDQGLQFLIQYYNGEERAKGNILERFSAQQFPDLHSELNLSSLELGDSALYFCASSASGVEETQYFGPGTRLLVL.

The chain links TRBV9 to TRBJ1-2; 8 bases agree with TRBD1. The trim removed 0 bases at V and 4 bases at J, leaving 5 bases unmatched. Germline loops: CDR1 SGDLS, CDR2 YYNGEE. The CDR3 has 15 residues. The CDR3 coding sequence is TGTGCCAGCAGCGTAGTGGACAGGGACCCCTATGGCTACACCTTC. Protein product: CASSVVDRDPYGYTF. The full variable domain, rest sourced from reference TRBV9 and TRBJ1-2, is DSGVTQTPKHLITATGQRVTLRCSPRSGDLSVYWYQQSLDQGLQFLIQYYNGEERAKGNILERFSAQQFPDLHSELNLSSLELGDSALYFCASSVVDRDPYGYTFGSGTRLTVV.

CDR3 nucleotides: TGTGCCAGCAGCCCAGACAGGGGAACGAGTTACGAGCAGTACTTC. It yields the protein CASSPDRGTSYEQYF. V usage is TRBV11-3 and J usage is TRBJ2-7, with 8 bases that match TRBD1. The CDR3 contains 15 residues. Trimming at V came to 5 bases and at J to 4 bases, leaving 10 bases not matched to a gene. CDR1 SGHNT and CDR2 YENEEA come from the germline V gene.

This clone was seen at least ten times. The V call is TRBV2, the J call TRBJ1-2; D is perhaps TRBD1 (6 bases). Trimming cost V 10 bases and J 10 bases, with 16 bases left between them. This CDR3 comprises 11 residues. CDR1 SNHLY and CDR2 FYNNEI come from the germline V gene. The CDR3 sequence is CAIPAGADYTF. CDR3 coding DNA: TGTGCCATCCCCGCGGGGGCGGACTACACCTTC.

The CDR3 DNA reads as TGTGCCAGTAGTTCTACTAGCGCGACCTACGAGCAGTACTTC. Its protein product is CASSSTSATYEQYF. The genes are TRBV19 and TRBJ2-7; 7 bases map to TRBD2. V dropped 5 bases and J dropped 2; count of bases not matched to a gene: 6. CDR1 LNHDA and CDR2 SQIVND come from the germline V gene (reference sequence). The CDR3 totals 14 residues.

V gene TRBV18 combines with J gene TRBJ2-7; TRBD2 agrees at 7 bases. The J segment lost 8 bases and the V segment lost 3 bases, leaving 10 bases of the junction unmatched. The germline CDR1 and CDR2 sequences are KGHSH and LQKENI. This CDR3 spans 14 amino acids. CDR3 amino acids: CASSPRELLSQQYF. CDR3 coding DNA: TGTGCCAGCTCACCGCGGGAGTTACTCTCTCAGCAGTACTTC.

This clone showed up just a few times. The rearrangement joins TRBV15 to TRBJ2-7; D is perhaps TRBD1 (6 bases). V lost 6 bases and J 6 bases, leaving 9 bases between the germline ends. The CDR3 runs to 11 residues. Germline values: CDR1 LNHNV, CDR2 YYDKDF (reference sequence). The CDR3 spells CATRTGFEQYF. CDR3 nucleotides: TGTGCCACCAGAACAGGGTTCGAGCAGTACTTC.

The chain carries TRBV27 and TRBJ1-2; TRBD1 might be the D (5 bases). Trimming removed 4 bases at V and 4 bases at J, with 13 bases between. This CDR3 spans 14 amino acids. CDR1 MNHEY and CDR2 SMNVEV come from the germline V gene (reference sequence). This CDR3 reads CASSSHGTIYGYTF. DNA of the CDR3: TGTGCCAGCAGTTCTCACGGGACCATCTATGGCTACACCTTC.

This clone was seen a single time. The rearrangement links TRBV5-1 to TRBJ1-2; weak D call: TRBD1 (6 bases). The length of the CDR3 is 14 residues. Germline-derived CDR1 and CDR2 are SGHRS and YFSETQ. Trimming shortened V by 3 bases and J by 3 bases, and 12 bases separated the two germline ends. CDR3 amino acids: CASSSEGGYYGYTF. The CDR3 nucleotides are TGCGCCAGCAGCTCGGAAGGGGGGTACTATGGCTACACCTTC.

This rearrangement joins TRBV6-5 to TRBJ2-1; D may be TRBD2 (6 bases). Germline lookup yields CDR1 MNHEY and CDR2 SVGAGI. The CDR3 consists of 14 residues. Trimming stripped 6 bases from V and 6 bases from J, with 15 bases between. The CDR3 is CASRLGRRTNEQFF. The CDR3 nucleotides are TGTGCCAGCAGACTAGGGAGGCGGACCAATGAGCAGTTCTTC.